A selection of T cell receptor beta chains follows, all from one sample in a study of T cell changes during pregnancy in multiple sclerosis. Sequenced by immunoSEQ multiplex PCR; TCRdb stores in-frame clones only, minus some. The sample lists 90,000 to 120,000 clones; roughly 90% were seen once. The material sequenced was peripheral blood, taken in the third trimester of pregnancy. These receptors all stem from a female donor in good health, enrolled as a control in a pregnancy study. Each CDR3 is given with its conserved first and last residue. Fields, in order: V gene, D gene, clone size, J gene, CDR3 DNA, CDR3 protein. The D gene is left open where the match is weak. The size field is filled for only some rows; it gives once, few, many or a size class.

>TRBV7-2|-|-|TRBJ2-3
TGTGCCAGCAGCGTGGATGGGGGGAACACAGATACGCAGTATTTT
CASSVDGGNTDTQYF
>TRBV7-9|-|-|TRBJ2-7
TGTGCCAGCAGCCAGCCCTGGGGGGGGCACGACGAGCAGTACTTC
CASSQPWGGHDEQYF
>TRBV7-6|TRBD2|-|TRBJ2-1
TGTGCCAGCAGCTCCTTAGCGGGGTCCTACAATGAGCAGTTCTTC
CASSSLAGSYNEQFF
>TRBV27|TRBD1|once|TRBJ1-1
TGTGCCAGCAGTTGGCGGTGGACAGGGACTAACACTGAAGCTTTCTTT
CASSWRWTGTNTEAFF
>TRBV6-6|-|-|TRBJ1-5
TGTGCCAGCAGTTATTATCGGCAGGAAAATCAGCCCCAGCATTTT
CASSYYRQENQPQHF
>TRBV25-1|TRBD1|-|TRBJ1-3
TGTGCCAGCAGTGAATACCAGACAGGGTCTATTTCTGGAAACACCATATATTTT
CASSEYQTGSISGNTIYF
>TRBV27|-|-|TRBJ2-2
TGTGCCAGCTCCGGCGGCACCGGGGAGCTGTTTTTT
CASSGGTGELFF
>TRBV7-2|-|-|TRBJ1-1
TGTGCCAGCAGACAGGGACAACAGAACACTGAAGCTTTCTTT
CASRQGQQNTEAFF
>TRBV19|-|-|TRBJ1-5
TGTGCCAGTAGTGACCGGCGGAATAGCAATCAGCCCCAGCATTTT
CASSDRRNSNQPQHF
>TRBV7-3|TRBD2|-|TRBJ2-4
TGTGCCAGCAGCTTAGCGGGGGGCCGGGAAAACATTCAGTACTTC
CASSLAGGRENIQYF
>TRBV4-2|TRBD1|-|TRBJ2-7
TGTGCCAGCAGCCCAGGACAGGGGAGGCACTACGAGCAGTACTTC
CASSPGQGRHYEQYF
>TRBV2|TRBD1|-|TRBJ2-2
TGTGCCAGCAGTGGACAGGGGACCGGGGAGCTGTTTTTT
CASSGQGTGELFF
>TRBV11-2|-|-|TRBJ1-1
TGTGCCAGCAGCTTTCAGGGTAACACTGAAGCTTTCTTT
CASSFQGNTEAFF
>TRBV7-9|-|-|TRBJ2-7
TGTGCCAGCAGCTTATATAGTAACGGGACAAGGGAGCAGTACTTC
CASSLYSNGTREQYF
>TRBV13|TRBD2|once|TRBJ2-7
TGTGCCAGCTGCGCCGCACTAGCGGATTACGAGCAGTACTTC
CASCAALADYEQYF
>TRBV5-4|TRBD1|-|TRBJ1-6
TGTGCCAGCAGCGGGGGACAGGGATACAATTCACCCCTCCACTTT
CASSGGQGYNSPLHF
>TRBV15|-|-|TRBJ1-4
TGTGCCACCAGCAAGTTGGGAGGGGACGCCGGGGGAAAACTGTTTTTT
CATSKLGGDAGGKLFF
>TRBV29-1|-|-|TRBJ2-5
TGCAGCGTTGAAGGGAGTAGGACCCAGTACTTC
CSVEGSRTQYF
>TRBV7-2|TRBD2|-|TRBJ2-1
TGTGCCAGCAGCTTTGGGGGGGGCTACAATGAGCAGTTCTTC
CASSFGGGYNEQFF
>TRBV5-8|-|-|TRBJ1-1
TGTGCCAGCAGCTTCGACTCGGGGGTGGGTGAAGCTTTCTTT
CASSFDSGVGEAFF
>TRBV5-5|-|once|TRBJ2-1
TGTGCCAGCAGCCGCTCGGATGAGCAGTTCTTC
CASSRSDEQFF
>TRBV7-6|TRBD2|-|TRBJ2-1
TGTGCCAGCAGCTTCCGCGGGGGGGCCGGGAATGAGCAGTTCTTC
CASSFRGGAGNEQFF
>TRBV7-9|TRBD1|-|TRBJ2-5
TGTGCCAGCAGCTTAACAGGGGCCCAAGAGACCCAGTACTTC
CASSLTGAQETQYF
>TRBV27|-|-|TRBJ1-5
TGTGCCAGCAGCAACCAGCCAGGGGGCAATCAGCCCCAGCATTTT
CASSNQPGGNQPQHF
>TRBV7-9|-|-|TRBJ2-5
TGTGCCAGCAGCTTAGTTCTTGAGACCCAGTACTTC
CASSLVLETQYF
>TRBV6-6|-|-|TRBJ2-7
TGTGCCAGCACTAGGGGGTTGGGGGAAGTCTCCTACGAGCAGTACTTC
CASTRGLGEVSYEQYF
>TRBV7-9|-|-|TRBJ1-1
TGTGCCAGCAGCTTAACCAGTGAAGCTTTCTTT
CASSLTSEAFF
>TRBV29-1|-|-|TRBJ2-2
TGCAGCGTTGAAGCCAGATCGAACACCGGGGAGCTGTTTTTT
CSVEARSNTGELFF
>TRBV20-1|-|-|TRBJ1-1
TGCAGTCAGACAGGGAACACTGAAGCTTTCTTT
CSQTGNTEAFF
>TRBV30|-|-|TRBJ1-5
TGTGCCTGGGCGACAGGACGCAATCAGCCCCAGCATTTT
CAWATGRNQPQHF
>TRBV2|TRBD1|-|TRBJ2-4
TGTGCCAGCAGTGTACAGGGGGACATTCAGTACTTC
CASSVQGDIQYF
>TRBV4-2|TRBD1|-|TRBJ1-5
TGTGCCAGCAGCCAAGACGGGACAGGCGGCCAGCCCCAGCATTTT
CASSQDGTGGQPQHF
>TRBV7-8|TRBD1|-|TRBJ1-1
TGTGCCAGCAGCGTAACAGGGGGAGGAAACACTGAAGCTTTCTTT
CASSVTGGGNTEAFF
>TRBV2|-|-|TRBJ2-7
TGTGCCAGCAGTGAAGTCCTCCGTAGCGATGAAGAGCAGTACTTC
CASSEVLRSDEEQYF
>TRBV7-8|TRBD1|-|TRBJ1-2
TGTGCCAGCAGCCCTACCGACAGGGGGTATGGCTACACCTTC
CASSPTDRGYGYTF
>TRBV7-8|TRBD2|-|TRBJ2-7
TGTGCCAGCACTCTGTTGGGGGGGTTCTACGAGCAGTACTTC
CASTLLGGFYEQYF
>TRBV27|TRBD1|-|TRBJ1-6
TGTGCCAGCCGCACAGGGGTAAATTCACCCCTCCACTTT
CASRTGVNSPLHF
>TRBV5-6|TRBD1|-|TRBJ2-7
TGTGCCAGCAGCCGGACCGGGACAGGGAACTTCTACGAGCAGTACTTC
CASSRTGTGNFYEQYF
>TRBV30|TRBD1|-|TRBJ1-4
TGTGCCTGGGGGACAGGACCTAATGAAAAACTGTTTTTT
CAWGTGPNEKLFF
>TRBV2|-|-|TRBJ1-5
TGTGCCAGCAGTCTTTGGGGAGGCAATCAGCCCCAGCATTTT
CASSLWGGNQPQHF
>TRBV27|-|-|TRBJ2-7
TGTGCCAGCAAAACAGGGAACCACGAGCAGTACTTC
CASKTGNHEQYF
>TRBV7-8|TRBD1|-|TRBJ2-7
TGTGCCAGCAGCTTAATTCCGGGACAGGCCTACGAGCAGTACTTC
CASSLIPGQAYEQYF
>TRBV5-6|TRBD1|-|TRBJ1-4
TGTGCCAGCAGCCGCCGACAGGGAGGAAGTGAAAAACTGTTTTTT
CASSRRQGGSEKLFF
>TRBV20-1|-|-|TRBJ1-2
TGCAGTGCTAGACCAGGGGATGGCTACACCTTC
CSARPGDGYTF
>TRBV13|-|-|TRBJ1-1
TGTGCCAGCAGCTACAGCGGGCTCAGTGAAGCTTTCTTT
CASSYSGLSEAFF
>TRBV7-2|TRBD1|-|TRBJ1-4
TGTGCCAGCAGCCGGACAGGGCCCAATGAAAAACTGTTTTTT
CASSRTGPNEKLFF